The TCR beta chain described here comes from a study of shared clonotypes between healthy human individuals. Whole-study context: CD4 naive cells filled three plates per donor, CD4 memory three, CD8 naive two and CD8 memory one.

Germline CDR1 is MNHEY and CDR2 is SVGAGI. V was cut by 6 bases and J by 5 bases, with 13 bases left in between. This CDR3 comprises 13 residues. Data came from immunoSEQ multiplex PCR; TCRdb stores just in-frame clones and leaves some out. The data hold 2.3 million or so clones, with more than 85% observed a single time. As for this clone: The same CDR3 also results from other DNA sequences found in this sample.

The gene calls are TRBV6-5 and TRBJ1-2, with D possibly matching TRBD1 (6 bases). Sequencing was performed on naive CD4+ T cells from PBMCs. Subset specified: CD45RA+ positively selected. The TCR comes from a man aged 18 to 29 in good health. Some clones in this sample may be carry-over from other donors' samples. CDR3 sequence: CASSYDRNYGYTF. CDR3 DNA sequence: TGTGCCAGCAGCTACGACAGGAATTATGGCTACACCTTC.